The clone carrying this T cell receptor (beta chain) occurred many times. This sample is part of a study of regulatory T cells in long-lasting Graves disease. Time point in this sample: newly diagnosed GD, antithyroid drugs for less than 3 months. Generation of the TCR library employed RNA extracted from PBMCs. HTBI primers from iRepertoire and Arm-PCR of CDR3 regions yielded the TCR beta libraries. TCRdb re-called the multiplex PCR reads with MiXCR, one entry per CDR3 protein. Altogether about half a million distinct CDR3 sequences are present, about 11% being singletons, with the ten largest covering 8% to 10%. Germline CDR1 is MGHDK and CDR2 is SYGVNS. The CDR3 length is 13 residues. The germline V and J ends were trimmed by 2 bases and 5 bases, with 10 bases remaining between them. The data also belong to a second study, concerning T cells in Graves' hyperthyroidism and ophthalmopathy.

The chain couples TRBV25-1 to TRBJ2-7, with a weak D call TRBD1 (6 bases). This receptor was taken from a woman younger than 45 with Graves disease. Specimen: peripheral blood mononuclear cells (PBMCs), collected at new diagnosis, from a patient treated with antithyroid drugs. CDR3 residues: CASSEGNRDEQYF. The CDR3 DNA reads TGTGCCAGCAGTGAAGGGAACAGGGACGAGCAGTACTTC.